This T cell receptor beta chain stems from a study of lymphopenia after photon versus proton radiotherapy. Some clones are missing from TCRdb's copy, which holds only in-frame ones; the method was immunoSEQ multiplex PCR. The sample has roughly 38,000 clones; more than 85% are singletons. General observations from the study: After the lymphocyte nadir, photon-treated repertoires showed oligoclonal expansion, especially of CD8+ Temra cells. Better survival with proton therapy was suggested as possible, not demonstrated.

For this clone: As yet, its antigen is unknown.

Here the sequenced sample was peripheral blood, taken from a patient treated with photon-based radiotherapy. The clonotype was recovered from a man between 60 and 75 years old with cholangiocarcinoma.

The CDR3 reads CASQTGRGETQYF. The CDR3 nucleotides read TGTGCCAGCCAGACAGGTCGTGGAGAGACCCAGTACTTC. The chain has TRBV19 and TRBJ2-5; a possible D gene is TRBD1 (6 bases). Germline CDR1 and CDR2: LNHDA and SQIVND (reference sequence). CDR3 size: 13 residues. V was pared by 9 bases and J by 4 bases, with 15 bases between.